This T cell receptor beta chain derives from a study of blood T cell repertoires in COVID-19. In this sample, this clone turned up a few times. The same CDR3 is also encoded by other DNA sequences in this sample. Only in-frame clones appear in the TCRdb table, and some are missing; sequencing was by immunoSEQ multiplex PCR. The sample lists about 210,000 clones; roughly 86% were seen once. CDR3 length: 13 amino acids. Trimming removed 1 base from V and 7 bases from J, with 5 bases in between. Germline V lookup: CDR1 SGHNT, CDR2 YENEEA. V and J are TRBV11-3 and TRBJ1-6; no definite D call. Source material: peripheral blood. The TCR sequence derives from a woman in her thirties or forties with acute or convalescent COVID-19. The chain's CDR3 is CASSLGQNSPLHF. CDR3 nucleotides: TGTGCCAGCAGCTTAGGTCAGAATTCACCCCTCCACTTT.